The source of this T cell receptor (beta chain) is a study of T-cell reconstitution after alpha-beta-depleted transplantation in children. Study-wide findings and caveats: T-cell numbers and diversity one year post-transplant derived largely from freshly generated T cells. Reports say that about two months after transplant, the alpha-beta T cells came out of several hundred graft clones that had expanded.

Trimming took 0 bases from V and 5 from J; bases not matched to a gene: 5. Per the germline V gene, CDR1 is GTSNPN and CDR2 is SVGIG (reference sequence). CDR3 size: 15 residues. A TCRbeta library incorporating unique molecular identifiers was prepared. TCRdb re-analysed the PCR reads in MiXCR, keeping a single row per CDR3 protein. In the table there are approximately 430,000 distinct CDR3 sequences, 15% to 20% of which are singletons. On this clonotype: Its antigen is not identified.

This receptor was identified in a boy younger than two who had a stem cell transplant for Wiskott-Aldrich syndrome, so the T cells may come from the graft donor. The sample was PBMCs, mostly from graft donor cells, taken 360 days after TCRalphabeta/CD19-depleted stem cell transplant. This chain connects TRBV30 to TRBJ2-3, with TRBD2 identical over 10 bases. The CDR3 DNA reads as TGTGCCTGGAGTGTACCAGCGGGGGGGCGAGATACGCAGTATTTT. Translating gives CAWSVPAGGRDTQYF.